This T cell receptor beta chain came from a study of cytotoxic CD8 clonotypes in ibrutinib-treated CLL. The ends were cut back, 2 bases at V and 0 bases at J, with 17 bases in the middle. The CDR3 has 17 residues. Germline lookup yields CDR1 SGHRS and CDR2 YFSETQ. General study points: Public clonotypes were uncommon and contracted or stayed stable on treatment. Measured clonality at baseline was greater than in age-matched healthy donors and tracked with circulating CD8+ T-cell counts.

Comments on this clone: Its antigen is currently unknown.

Here immunoSEQ multiplex PCR was the method, and the copy in TCRdb shows in-frame clones only, minus some. The sample holds about 200,000 clones, 65% to 80% seen once. The input for sequencing was PBMCs, taken after 12 months of ibrutinib treatment. This sequence was found in a human donor with chronic lymphocytic leukemia. The chain employs TRBV5-1 and TRBJ1-1; no definite D call. DNA for the CDR3: TGCGCCAGCAGCTTAAGAACAGCCGGTGCCATGAACACTGAAGCTTTCTTT. Amino acid sequence: CASSLRTAGAMNTEAFF. Drawing the rest from reference TRBV5-1 and TRBJ1-1, the complete variable domain is KAGVTQTPRYLIKTRGQQVTLSCSPISGHRSVSWYQQTPGQGLQFLFEYFSETQRNKGNFPGRFSGRQFSNSRSEMNVSTLELGDSALYLCASSLRTAGAMNTEAFFGQGTRLTVV.